The entry below describes one T cell receptor (beta chain). Trimming took 4 bases from V and 8 from J; bases not matched to a gene: 9. The CDR3 is made up of 14 amino acids. Germline CDR1 reads KGHSH; CDR2 reads LQKENI. PCR employed 60 Vbeta and 13 Jbeta primers. The protocol was immunoSEQ multiplex PCR, while the TCRdb copy is restricted to in-frame clones and leaves out a portion. The data contain about 150,000 clones, 75% to 85% of them singletons. The data derive from a study of cytomegalovirus exposure and HLA in healthy donors. Across the study: Samples from HLA-typed donors yielded approximately 88 million unique TCRs in an early data release.

Material: PBMCs. The sequence came from a woman aged 25 to 39 in good health and CMV-seropositive. This sequence joins TRBV18 and TRBJ1-2; 8 bases map to TRBD1. The DNA of the CDR3 is TGTGCCAGCTCACTAGGGACAGGCGATGGAGGCTACACCTTC. Translated, it gives CASSLGTGDGGYTF.